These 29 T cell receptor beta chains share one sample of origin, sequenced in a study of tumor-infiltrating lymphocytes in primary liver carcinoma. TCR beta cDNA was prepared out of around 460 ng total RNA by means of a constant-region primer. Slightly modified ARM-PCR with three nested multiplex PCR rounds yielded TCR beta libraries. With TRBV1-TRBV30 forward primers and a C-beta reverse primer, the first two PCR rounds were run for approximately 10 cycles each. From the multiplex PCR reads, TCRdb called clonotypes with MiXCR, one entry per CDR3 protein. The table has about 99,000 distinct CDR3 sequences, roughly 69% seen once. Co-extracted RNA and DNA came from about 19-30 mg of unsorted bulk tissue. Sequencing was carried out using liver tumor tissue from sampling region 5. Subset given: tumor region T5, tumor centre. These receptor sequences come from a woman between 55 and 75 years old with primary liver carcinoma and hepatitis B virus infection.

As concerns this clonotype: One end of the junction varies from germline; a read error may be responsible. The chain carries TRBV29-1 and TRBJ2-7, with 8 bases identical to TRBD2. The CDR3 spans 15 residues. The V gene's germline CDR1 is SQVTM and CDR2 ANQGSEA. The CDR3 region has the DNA TGCAGCATTGATAGTGGAGGGACTAGCTCCTACGAGCAGTACTTC. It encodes CSIDSGGTSSYEQYF.

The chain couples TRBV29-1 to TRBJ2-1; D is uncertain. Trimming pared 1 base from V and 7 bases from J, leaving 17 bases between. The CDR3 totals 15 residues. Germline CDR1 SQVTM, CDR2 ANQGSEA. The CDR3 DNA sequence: TGCAGCGTTGAAGGCGGAATTGTCATGGGGAATGAGCAGTTCTTC. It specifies CSVEGGIVMGNEQFF.

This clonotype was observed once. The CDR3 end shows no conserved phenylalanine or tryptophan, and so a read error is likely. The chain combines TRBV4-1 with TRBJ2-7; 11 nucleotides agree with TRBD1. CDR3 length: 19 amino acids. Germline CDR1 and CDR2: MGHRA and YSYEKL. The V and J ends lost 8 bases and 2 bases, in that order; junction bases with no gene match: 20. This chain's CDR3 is CASCPRDRGSGVRAYEQYL. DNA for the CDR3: TGCGCCAGCTGCCCTCGGGACAGGGGGTCGGGAGTACGGGCCTACGAGCAGTACCTC.

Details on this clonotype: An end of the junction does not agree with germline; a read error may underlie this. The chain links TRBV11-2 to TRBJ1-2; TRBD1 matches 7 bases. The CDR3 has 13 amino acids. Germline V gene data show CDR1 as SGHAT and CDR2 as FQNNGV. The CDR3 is CASSSDRDYGYTF. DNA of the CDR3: TGTGCCAGCAGCTCAGACAGGGACTATGGCTACACCTTT. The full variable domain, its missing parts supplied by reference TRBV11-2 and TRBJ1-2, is EAGVAQSPRYKIIEKRQSVAFWCNPISGHATLYWYQQILGQGPKLLIQFQNNGVVDDSQLPKDRFSAERLKGVDSTLKIQPAKLEDSAVYLCASSSDRDYGYTFGSGTRLTVV.

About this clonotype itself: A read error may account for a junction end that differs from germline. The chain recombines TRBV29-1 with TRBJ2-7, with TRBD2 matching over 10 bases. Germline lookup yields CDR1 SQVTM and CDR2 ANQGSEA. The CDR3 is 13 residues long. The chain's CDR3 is CSVGGLAGVELYF. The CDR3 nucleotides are TGCAGCGTTGGGGGGCTAGCGGGAGTCGAGCTGTACTTC.

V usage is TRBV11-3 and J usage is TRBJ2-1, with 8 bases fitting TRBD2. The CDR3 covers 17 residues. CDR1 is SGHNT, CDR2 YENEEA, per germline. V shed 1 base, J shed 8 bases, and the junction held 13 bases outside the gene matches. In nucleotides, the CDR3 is TGTGCCAGCAGCTTAGTGTTGACGACTAGCGTCGTCCATGAGCAGTTCTTC. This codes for CASSLVLTTSVVHEQFF.

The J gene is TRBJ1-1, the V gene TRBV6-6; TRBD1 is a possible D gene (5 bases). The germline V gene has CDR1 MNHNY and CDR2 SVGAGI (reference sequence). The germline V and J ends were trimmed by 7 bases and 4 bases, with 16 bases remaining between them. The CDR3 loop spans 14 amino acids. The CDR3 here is CASTKGFVITEAFF. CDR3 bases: TGTGCCAGCACCAAGGGGTTTGTGATCACTGAAGCTTTCTTT.

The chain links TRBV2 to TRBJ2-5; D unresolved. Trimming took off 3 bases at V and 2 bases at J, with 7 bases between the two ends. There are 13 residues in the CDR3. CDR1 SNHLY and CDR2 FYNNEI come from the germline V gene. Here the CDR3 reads CASSDSPQETQYF. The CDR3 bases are TGTGCCAGCAGTGACAGCCCGCAAGAGACCCAGTACTTC.

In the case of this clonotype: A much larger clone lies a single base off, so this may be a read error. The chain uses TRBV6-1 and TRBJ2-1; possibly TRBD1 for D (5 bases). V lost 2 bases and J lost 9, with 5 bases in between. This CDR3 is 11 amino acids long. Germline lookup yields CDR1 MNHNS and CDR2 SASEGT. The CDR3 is CASSERGEQFF. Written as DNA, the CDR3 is TGTGCCAGCAGTGAAAGGGGTGAGCAGTTCTTC.

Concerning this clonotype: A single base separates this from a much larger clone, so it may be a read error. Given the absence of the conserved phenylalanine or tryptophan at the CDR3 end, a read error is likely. The CDR3 nucleotides are TGTGCCACCTTGACAGTCATGAACACTGAAGCTTTCTAT. Amino acid sequence: CATLTVMNTEAFY. This chain uses TRBV28 with TRBJ1-1; TRBD1 might be the D (5 bases). V shed 10 bases and J shed 0 bases, with 12 bases lying between them. The CDR3 extends over 13 amino acids. Germline V CDR1 and CDR2: MDHEN, SYDVKM.

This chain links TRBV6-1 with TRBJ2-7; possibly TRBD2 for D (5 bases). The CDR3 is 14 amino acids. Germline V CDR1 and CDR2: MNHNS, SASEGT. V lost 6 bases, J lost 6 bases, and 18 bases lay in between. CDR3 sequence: CASSVRDYYIEQYF. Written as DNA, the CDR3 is TGTGCCAGCAGCGTCCGAGACTACTACATCGAGCAGTACTTC.

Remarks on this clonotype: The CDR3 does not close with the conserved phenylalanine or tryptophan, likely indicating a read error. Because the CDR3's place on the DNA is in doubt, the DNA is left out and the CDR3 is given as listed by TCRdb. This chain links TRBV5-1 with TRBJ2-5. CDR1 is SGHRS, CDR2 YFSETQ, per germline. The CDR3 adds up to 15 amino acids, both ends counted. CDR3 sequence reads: CASSLTVTLQETLYY.

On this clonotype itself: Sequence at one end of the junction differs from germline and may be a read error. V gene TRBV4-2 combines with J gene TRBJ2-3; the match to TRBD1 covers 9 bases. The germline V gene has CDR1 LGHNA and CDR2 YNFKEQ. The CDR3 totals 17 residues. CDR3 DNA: TGTGCCAACAGCCAAGAGGGGACAGGGTCTCGCATAGATACGCAGTATTTT. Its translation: CANSQEGTGSRIDTQYF.

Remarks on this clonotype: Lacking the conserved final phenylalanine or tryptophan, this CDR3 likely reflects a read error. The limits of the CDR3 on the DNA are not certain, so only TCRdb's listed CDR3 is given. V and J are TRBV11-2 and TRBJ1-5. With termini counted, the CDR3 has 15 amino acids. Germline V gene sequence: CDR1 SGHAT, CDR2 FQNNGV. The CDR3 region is CASSPTGGDNQPQHV.

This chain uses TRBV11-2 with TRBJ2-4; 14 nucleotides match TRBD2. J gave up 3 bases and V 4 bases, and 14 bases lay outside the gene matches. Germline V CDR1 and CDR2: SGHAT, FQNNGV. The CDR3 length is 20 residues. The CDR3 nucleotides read TGTGCCAGCAGCTCCAGACTAGCGGGAGGGATCCCCCACGACAAAAACATTCAGTACTTC. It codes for CASSSRLAGGIPHDKNIQYF.

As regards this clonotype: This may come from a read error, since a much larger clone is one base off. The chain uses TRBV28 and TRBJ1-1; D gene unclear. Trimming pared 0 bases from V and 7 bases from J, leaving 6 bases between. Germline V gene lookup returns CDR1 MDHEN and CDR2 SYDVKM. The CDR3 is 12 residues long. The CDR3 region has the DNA TGTGCCAGCAGTTTATGGACGGGTGAAGCTTTCTTT. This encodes CASSLWTGEAFF.

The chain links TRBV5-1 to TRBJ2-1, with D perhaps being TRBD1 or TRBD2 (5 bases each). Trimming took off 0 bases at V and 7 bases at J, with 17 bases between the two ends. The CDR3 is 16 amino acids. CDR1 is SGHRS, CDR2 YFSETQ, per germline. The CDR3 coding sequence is TGCGCCAGCAGCTTGGGAACCGGGACCCGTACGAATGAGCAGTTCTTC. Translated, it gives CASSLGTGTRTNEQFF.

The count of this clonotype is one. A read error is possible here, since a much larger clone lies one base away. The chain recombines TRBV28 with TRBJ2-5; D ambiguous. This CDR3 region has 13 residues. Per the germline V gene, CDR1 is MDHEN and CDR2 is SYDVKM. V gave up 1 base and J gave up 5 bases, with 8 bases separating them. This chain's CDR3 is CASSLSEYETQYF. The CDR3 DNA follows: TGTGCCAGCAGTTTATCGGAGTACGAGACCCAGTACTTC. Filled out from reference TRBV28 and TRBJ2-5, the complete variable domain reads DVKVTQSSRYLVKRTGEKVFLECVQDMDHENMFWYRQDPGLGLRLIYFSYDVKMKEKGDIPEGYSVSREKKERFSLILESASTNQTSMYLCASSLSEYETQYFGPGTRLLVL.

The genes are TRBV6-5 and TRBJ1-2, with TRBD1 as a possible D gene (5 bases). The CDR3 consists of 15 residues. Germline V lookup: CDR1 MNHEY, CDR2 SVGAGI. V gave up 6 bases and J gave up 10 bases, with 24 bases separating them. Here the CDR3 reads CASSQITGAAGDYTF. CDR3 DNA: TGTGCCAGCAGCCAAATAACTGGGGCAGCAGGAGACTACACCTTC.

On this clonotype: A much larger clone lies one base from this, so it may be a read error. The CDR3 region is CVSSSSRETQYF. The DNA of the CDR3 is TGTGTCAGCAGTTCATCCCGGGAGACCCAGTACTTC. The chain joins TRBV28 to TRBJ2-5; D uncertain. The CDR3 covers 12 residues. Germline V lookup: CDR1 MDHEN, CDR2 SYDVKM.

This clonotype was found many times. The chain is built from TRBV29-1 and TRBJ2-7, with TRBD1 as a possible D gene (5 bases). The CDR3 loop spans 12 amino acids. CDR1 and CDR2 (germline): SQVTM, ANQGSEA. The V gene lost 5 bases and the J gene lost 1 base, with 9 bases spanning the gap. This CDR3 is CSVQGSSYEQYF. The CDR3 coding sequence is TGCAGCGTTCAGGGTTCGTCCTACGAGCAGTACTTC.

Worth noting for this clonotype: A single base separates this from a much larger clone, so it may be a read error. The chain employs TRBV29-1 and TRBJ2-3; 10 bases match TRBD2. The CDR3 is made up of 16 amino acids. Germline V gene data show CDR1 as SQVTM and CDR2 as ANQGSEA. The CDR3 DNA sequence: TGCAGCGCGAGGGGTAAGGCTAGCGGGAGCATAGATACGCAGTATTTT. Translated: CSARGKASGSIDTQYF.

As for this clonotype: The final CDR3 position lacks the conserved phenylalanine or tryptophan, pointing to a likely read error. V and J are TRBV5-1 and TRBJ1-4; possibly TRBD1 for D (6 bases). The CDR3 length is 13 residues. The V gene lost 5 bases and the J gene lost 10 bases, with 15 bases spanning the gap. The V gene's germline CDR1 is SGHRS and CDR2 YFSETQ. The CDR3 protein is CASRERGAGKLFL. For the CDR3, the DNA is TGCGCCAGCAGGGAACGGGGGGCTGGAAAACTGTTTCTT.

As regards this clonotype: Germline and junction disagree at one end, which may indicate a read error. The CDR3 region has the DNA TGCGCCAGCGGCCATCGTGGAGAGAGCACAGATACGCAGTATTTT. Its protein is CASGHRGESTDTQYF. The chain uses TRBV4-1 and TRBJ2-3, with D unclear. The germline V gene encodes CDR1 MGHRA and CDR2 YSYEKL. There are 15 residues in the CDR3.

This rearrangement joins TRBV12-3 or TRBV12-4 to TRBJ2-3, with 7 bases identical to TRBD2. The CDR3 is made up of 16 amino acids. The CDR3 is CTNSFQPGAGTDTQYF. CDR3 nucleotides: TGTACCAACAGTTTTCAGCCGGGAGCGGGGACAGATACGCAGTATTTT.

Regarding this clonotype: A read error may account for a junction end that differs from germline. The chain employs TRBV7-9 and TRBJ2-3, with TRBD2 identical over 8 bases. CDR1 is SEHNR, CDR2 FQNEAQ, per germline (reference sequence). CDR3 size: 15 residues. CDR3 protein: CAGSLRSGSADTQYF. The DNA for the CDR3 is TGTGCCGGCAGTTTACGGAGCGGGAGTGCTGATACGCAGTATTTT.

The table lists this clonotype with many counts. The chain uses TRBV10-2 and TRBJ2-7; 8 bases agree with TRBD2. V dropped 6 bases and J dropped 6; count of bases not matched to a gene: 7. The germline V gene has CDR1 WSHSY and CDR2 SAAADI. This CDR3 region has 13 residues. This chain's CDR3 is CASRVAGKREQYF. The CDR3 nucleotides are TGCGCCAGCAGAGTAGCGGGAAAGCGCGAGCAGTACTTC.

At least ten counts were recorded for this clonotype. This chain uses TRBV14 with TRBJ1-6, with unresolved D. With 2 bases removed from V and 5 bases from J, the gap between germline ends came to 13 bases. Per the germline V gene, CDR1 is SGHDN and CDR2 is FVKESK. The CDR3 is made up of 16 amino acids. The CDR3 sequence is CASSQSWGSDNSPLHF. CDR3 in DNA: TGTGCCAGCAGCCAAAGCTGGGGATCGGATAATTCACCCCTCCACTTT.

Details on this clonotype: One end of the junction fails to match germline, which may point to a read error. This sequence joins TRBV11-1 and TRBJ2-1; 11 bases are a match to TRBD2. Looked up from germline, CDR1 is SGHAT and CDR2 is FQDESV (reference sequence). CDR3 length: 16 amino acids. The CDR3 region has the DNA TGTGCAAGCAGCTTAGAGGCTAGCGGGAGGTACAATGAGCAGATCTTC. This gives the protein CASSLEASGRYNEQIF.